These 4 T cell receptor beta chains were all obtained from the same sample, sequenced in a study of T cell responses to AZD1222 COVID-19 vaccine. Some clones are missing from TCRdb's copy, which holds only in-frame ones; the method was immunoSEQ multiplex PCR. The top ten hold around a sixth of the sample, which has more than 85,000 clones, over 75% seen once. Sequencing used peripheral blood, obtained on day 0 of AZD1222 vaccination. These receptor sequences come from an adult in good health.

V and J are TRBV20-1 and TRBJ2-3; D is uncertain. The V and J ends lost 3 bases and 5 bases respectively, with 6 bases between them. The CDR3 sequence is 11 residues long. Germline assignment: CDR1 DFQATT and CDR2 SNEGSKA (reference sequence). The CDR3 DNA reads TGCAGTGCTAGTTCCGTAGATACGCAGTATTTT. Its protein product is CSASSVDTQYF.

The chain has TRBV7-8 and TRBJ2-7; TRBD2 aligns across 8 bases. The junction had 5 bases not matched to a gene; V was cut back by 1 base and J by 6 bases. The germline gives CDR1 SGHVS, CDR2 FQNEAQ. The CDR3 covers 14 residues. The CDR3 loop reads CASSLVREGGEQYV. The CDR3 DNA reads TGTGCCAGCAGCTTAGTTCGGGAGGGCGGCGAGCAGTACGTC.

The chain has TRBV11-2 and TRBJ1-2; D possibly corresponds to TRBD1 (5 bases). The germline V and J ends were trimmed by 1 base and 7 bases, with 16 bases remaining between them. From germline, CDR1 is SGHAT and CDR2 FQNNGV. This CDR3 contains 15 residues. The CDR3 region has the DNA TGTGCCAGCAGCTTAGGGGGTACCGGCAGGGTTGGCTACACCTTC. Encoded protein: CASSLGGTGRVGYTF.

The chain carries TRBV5-4 and TRBJ1-1; 9 bases map to TRBD1. Germline V gene lookup returns CDR1 SGHNT and CDR2 YYREEE (reference sequence). The V and J ends lost 0 bases and 5 bases, in that order; junction bases with no gene match: 2. The CDR3 length is 14 residues. The CDR3 DNA reads as TGTGCCAGCAGCTTGGGACAGGGGGAAACTGAAGCTTTCTTT. It codes for CASSLGQGETEAFF. Combining the CDR3 with reference TRBV5-4 and TRBJ1-1 gives the whole variable domain ETGVTQSPTHLIKTRGQQVTLRCSSQSGHNTVSWYQQALGQGPQFIFQYYREEENGRGNFPPRFSGLQFPNYSSELNVNALELDDSALYLCASSLGQGETEAFFGQGTRLTVV.